Listed here is a single TCR beta chain. It lacks a known antigen. Base qualities are not at hand, and no much larger clone is one base apart. The method behind the library was the immunoSEQ multiplex PCR assay. In the original analysis: A statistical classification framework was developed to diagnose cytomegalovirus status using the catalog of TCR beta chain sequences. Imported from immuneACCESS, the table was reduced by TCRdb to in-frame sequences with V and J called. These copies leave out some clones; in studies compared against another copy, an unresolved V gene accounts for under half, and the cause of the remainder is not known. That table is the source of V, J and clone size, and D and trimming were worked out from the DNA. Recorded for this sample are roughly 68,000 clones; roughly 95% of them occurred a single time. The ten largest clones capture 2% to 2.5% of the sample. The germline V gene encodes CDR1 MNHEY and CDR2 SVGAGI. The CDR3 contains 15 residues, cysteine and phenylalanine counted. The read is trimmed to its CDR3 DNA, 45 bases read in frame from base 1. Trimming takes 2 bases from V and 6 bases from J, and the germline ends sit 14 bases apart.

Donors formed part of the validation cohort, which comprised 120 or so subjects and was distinct from the first cohort of roughly 600 subjects. The sample belongs to a study of cytomegalovirus exposure and HLA in healthy donors (TCRdb year 2017). Regarding the research as a whole: According to a later analysis, one platform produced both the roughly 130 validation repertoires and the roughly 660 repertoires of the first cohort. The study aimed to test whether signatures of past pathogen exposure could be identified by cataloging public T cell receptors. A separate validation cohort of 100 to 150 different subjects was used in addition to the 666-subject first cohort. To predict cytomegalovirus infection status, the study brought together high-throughput TCR immunosequencing, statistical association of individual TCRs with disease status, and machine learning. What the authors observed across the whole study: A few of the identified cytomegalovirus-associated TCR beta chains were confirmed in vitro to be specific for cytomegalovirus antigens. Across donors, most TCR sequences were observed very rarely, whereas some public TCRs were present in many individuals. According to the authors, the approach could potentially be generalized to other disease states and immunological phenotypes. A later analysis found that TCRs clustered in the first cohort also tended to co-occur in the 110 or so validation repertoires, with approximately 95% of cluster scores above 0. The study gave a list of about 160 TCR beta chains associated with cytomegalovirus. The validation cohort had no HLA typing available for a later analysis, so co-occurrence within that cohort was assessed over all 130 or so repertoires. Cytomegalovirus status was reported to be diagnosed by the classifier with high specificity and sensitivity in both the original and validation cohorts.

This clonotype was sampled from a man between 18 and 35 years old in good health and CMV-seronegative. The chain was built from TRBV6-5 and TRBJ1-5; D gene: possibly TRBD1, on 5 matching bases. The sequencing sample was made of PBMCs. The CDR3 region: CASSYGQPGGQPQHF. In nucleotides, the sequence is TGTGCCAGCAGTTACGGGCAGCCGGGGGGTCAGCCCCAGCATTTT.